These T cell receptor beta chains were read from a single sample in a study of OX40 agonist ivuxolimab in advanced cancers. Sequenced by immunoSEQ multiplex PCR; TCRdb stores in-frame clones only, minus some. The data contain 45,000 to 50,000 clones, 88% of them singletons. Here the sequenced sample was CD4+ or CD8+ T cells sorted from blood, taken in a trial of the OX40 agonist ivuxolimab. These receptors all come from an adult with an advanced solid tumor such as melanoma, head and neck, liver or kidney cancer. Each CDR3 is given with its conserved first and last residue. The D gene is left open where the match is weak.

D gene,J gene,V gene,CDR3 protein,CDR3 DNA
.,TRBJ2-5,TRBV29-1,CSVLFSGVRAGETQYF,TGCAGCGTTCTCTTTTCCGGGGTAAGGGCTGGAGAGACCCAGTACTTC
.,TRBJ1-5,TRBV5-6,CASSLLGQPQHF,TGTGCCAGCAGCTTACTGGGTCAGCCCCAGCATTTT
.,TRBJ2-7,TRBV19,CASSIGGGYEQYF,TGTGCCAGTAGTATAGGGGGCGGCTACGAGCAGTACTTC
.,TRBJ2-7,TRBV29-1,CSVVADSYEQYF,TGCAGCGTTGTGGCGGACTCCTACGAGCAGTACTTC
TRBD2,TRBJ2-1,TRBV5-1,CASSSGAGGLASSYNEQFF,TGCGCCAGCAGCTCTGGAGCAGGGGGACTAGCGTCATCCTACAATGAGCAGTTCTTC
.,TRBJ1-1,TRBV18,CASSPSALEGTEAFF,TGTGCCAGCTCACCATCTGCTTTGGAGGGGACTGAAGCTTTCTTT
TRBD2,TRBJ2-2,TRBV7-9,CASSVLAVNTGELFF,TGTGCCAGCAGCGTCCTAGCGGTAAACACCGGGGAGCTGTTTTTT
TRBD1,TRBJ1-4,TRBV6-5,CASSYRGQSNEKLFF,TGTGCCAGCAGTTACCGGGGACAGAGTAATGAAAAACTGTTTTTT
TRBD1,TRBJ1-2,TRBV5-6,CASSPGRGQGIRGYTF,TGTGCCAGCAGCCCGGGAAGGGGACAGGGGATACGCGGCTACACCTTC
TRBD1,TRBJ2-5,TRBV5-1,CASSFTTGAGGETQYF,TGCGCCAGCAGCTTCACAACAGGGGCGGGTGGGGAGACCCAGTACTTC
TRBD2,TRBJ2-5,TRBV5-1,CASSLASSGSSETQYF,TGCGCCAGCAGCTTGGCCTCTAGCGGGAGCTCAGAGACCCAGTACTTC
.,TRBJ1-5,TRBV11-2,CASSLDRDQPQHF,TGTGCCAGCAGCTTAGACAGGGATCAGCCCCAGCATTTT
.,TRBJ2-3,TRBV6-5,CASSYSIRSTDTQYF,TGTGCCAGCAGTTACTCGATCCGTAGCACAGATACGCAGTATTTT
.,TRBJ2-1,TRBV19,CASSLGRPRANEQFF,TGTGCCAGTAGTCTTGGACGGCCTCGGGCCAATGAGCAGTTCTTC
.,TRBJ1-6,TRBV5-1,CASSLVGSSYNSPLHF,TGCGCCAGCAGCTTGGTGGGGAGCTCCTATAATTCACCCCTCCACTTT
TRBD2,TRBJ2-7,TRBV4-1,CASSRLLGLGASYEQYF,TGCGCCAGCAGCCGCCTACTGGGACTAGGGGCCTCCTACGAGCAGTACTTC
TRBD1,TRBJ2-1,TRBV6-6,CASNSGQGGYNEQFF,TGTGCCAGCAATTCCGGACAGGGGGGCTACAATGAGCAGTTCTTC
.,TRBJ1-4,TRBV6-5,CASSYDAGRSEKLFF,TGTGCCAGCAGTTATGATGCAGGCCGTAGTGAAAAACTGTTTTTT
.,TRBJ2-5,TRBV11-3,CASSFGQTQYF,TGTGCCAGCAGCTTTGGTCAGACCCAGTACTTC